Each of the 5 T cell receptor beta chains below was sequenced from the same sample in a study of blood T cell repertoires in COVID-19. The table came from immunoSEQ multiplex PCR; TCRdb's copy has only in-frame clones and leaves some out. The sample shows some 360,000 clones, about nine tenths of them seen only once. Sequencing was done on a sample of PBMCs or T cells enriched from blood (not recorded which). The source is a woman between 25 and 40 years old who had been exposed to COVID-19.

J is TRBJ2-3 and V is TRBV5-1; no definite D call. Trimming shortened V by 9 bases and J by 2 bases, and 16 bases separated the two germline ends. CDR1 and CDR2 from the germline V gene are SGHRS and YFSETQ. There are 14 residues in the CDR3. DNA of the CDR3: TGCGCCACCTCCCGAGCCCAGGACACAGATACGCAGTATTTT. It yields the protein CATSRAQDTDTQYF.

The chain uses TRBV9 and TRBJ2-3; TRBD1 matches at 7 bases. The germline CDR1 and CDR2 sequences are SGDLS and YYNGEE. V gave up 3 bases and J gave up 4 bases; unmatched junction bases: 8. This CDR3 contains 15 residues. CDR3 in DNA: TGTGCCAGCAGCGCCGGGACAGCACAAGCAGATACGCAGTATTTT. Translation gives CASSAGTAQADTQYF.

V usage is TRBV5-4 and J usage is TRBJ2-1, with D unclear. The CDR3 runs to 14 residues. V lost 0 bases to trimming and J lost 8 bases, with 12 bases between them. In germline, CDR1 is SGHNT, CDR2 YYREEE (reference sequence). The CDR3: CASSLGWQIHEQFF. Here the CDR3 DNA reads TGTGCCAGCAGCTTGGGATGGCAGATCCATGAGCAGTTCTTC.

This clone is a singleton in its sample. V is TRBV3-1 (or the pseudogene TRBV3-2) and J is TRBJ1-4; 8 positions agree with TRBD1. The CDR3 extends over 14 amino acids. Trimming removed 4 bases from V and 8 bases from J; junction bases left unmatched: 6. From germline, CDR1 is LGHDT and CDR2 YNNKEL (reference sequence). CDR3 sequence: CASSRTGGGEKLFF. In nucleotides, the CDR3 is TGTGCCAGCAGCCGCACAGGGGGTGGAGAAAAACTGTTTTTT.

This rearrangement joins TRBV18 to TRBJ1-2; 7 bases fit TRBD1. The length of the CDR3 is 14 residues. Germline trimming cut 2 bases from V and 3 bases from J; bases unmatched to any gene: 3. Germline CDR1 and CDR2: KGHSH and LQKENI. This CDR3 is CASSPSTGDYGYTF. As DNA, the CDR3 is TGTGCCAGCTCACCATCCACAGGGGACTATGGCTACACCTTC.